The 10 T cell receptor beta chains listed next were all sequenced from one sample in a study of blood T cell repertoires in COVID-19. Produced via immunoSEQ multiplex PCR; TCRdb's table is partial and in-frame only. The table records about 300,000 clones, around 87% of them present only once. Sequencing used peripheral blood. These receptor sequences come from a man aged 65-85 years with acute or convalescent COVID-19.

As to this clone: Within the sample, other DNA sequences also encode this same CDR3. The chain carries TRBV4-2 and TRBJ2-3, with TRBD2 matching over 10 bases. V was clipped by 1 base and J by 4 bases; unmatched bases: 5. The CDR3 is 16 amino acids. The germline V gene has CDR1 LGHNA and CDR2 YNFKEQ. CDR3 protein: CASSQVSGGAPDTQYF. The CDR3 DNA reads TGTGCCAGCAGCCAAGTGAGCGGGGGGGCCCCAGATACGCAGTATTTT.

The chain joins TRBV6-2 or TRBV6-3 to TRBJ1-1, with D hard to call. Looked up from germline, CDR1 is MNHEY and CDR2 is SVGEGT. Trimming cost V 0 bases and J 5 bases, with 13 bases left between them. The CDR3 extends over 15 amino acids. The CDR3 loop is CASSYSIRRRTEAFF. The DNA of the CDR3 is TGTGCCAGCAGTTACTCGATAAGGCGGAGAACTGAAGCTTTCTTT.

The J gene is TRBJ2-7, the V gene TRBV19; 9 bases agree with TRBD1. J gave up 0 bases and V 5 bases, and 20 bases lay outside the gene matches. CDR3 size: 20 residues. CDR1 and CDR2 from the germline V gene are LNHDA and SQIVND (reference sequence). CDR3 bases: TGTGCCAGTAGTTTACTCTTACTTCGTTCCGGGACAGGGAGCTCCTACGAGCAGTACTTC. Protein sequence: CASSLLLLRSGTGSSYEQYF.

The rearrangement joins TRBV19 to TRBJ1-2; the D is unclear. CDR1 LNHDA and CDR2 SQIVND come from the germline V gene (reference sequence). Trimming pared 4 bases from V and 0 bases from J, leaving 12 bases between. This CDR3 contains 15 residues. The DNA of the CDR3 is TGTGCCAGTAGTACGGCAGCTGGAGCTAACTATGGCTACACCTTC. It translates to CASSTAAGANYGYTF.

There are a few counts of this clone. The chain carries TRBV3-1 (or the pseudogene TRBV3-2) and TRBJ1-4; D ambiguous. V was cut by 1 base and J by 5 bases, with 8 bases left in between. Germline V lookup: CDR1 LGHDT, CDR2 YNNKEL (reference sequence). The CDR3 totals 14 residues. The CDR3 sequence: CASSQGAGNEKLFF. CDR3 coding DNA: TGTGCCAGCAGCCAAGGGGCGGGAAATGAAAAACTGTTTTTT.

The chain has TRBV6-5 and TRBJ1-2; perhaps TRBD1 as D (5 bases). Germline V CDR1 and CDR2: MNHEY, SVGAGI. The CDR3 length is 12 residues. Trimming took 6 bases from V and 7 from J, leaving 12 bases between them. The CDR3 is CASSPPGVGYTF. The DNA for the CDR3 is TGTGCCAGCAGCCCCCCGGGGGTTGGCTACACCTTC.

J is TRBJ1-1 and V is TRBV30, with TRBD1 identical over 8 bases. Germline V gene data show CDR1 as GTSNPN and CDR2 as SVGIG (reference sequence). Trimming at V came to 3 bases and at J to 0 bases, leaving 9 bases not matched to a gene. The CDR3 is 16 amino acids. This CDR3 reads CAWRAPGGRMNTEAFF. The CDR3 DNA is TGTGCCTGGAGGGCACCAGGGGGCAGGATGAACACTGAAGCTTTCTTT.

This chain joins TRBV24-1 and TRBJ2-6; tentatively, D is TRBD2 (5 bases). Germline CDR1 and CDR2: KGHDR and SFDVKD. The CDR3 loop spans 20 amino acids. V lost 3 bases and J lost 2, with 22 bases in between. This CDR3 reads CATSDPRFEGEGAGANVLTF. The CDR3 nucleotides read TGTGCCACCAGTGATCCAAGGTTCGAGGGTGAAGGAGCTGGGGCCAACGTCCTGACTTTC.

The rearrangement uses TRBV7-2 and TRBJ2-7; D may be TRBD1 (5 bases). V was cut by 3 bases and J by 6 bases, with 12 bases left in between. There are 13 residues in the CDR3. Germline assignment: CDR1 SGHTA and CDR2 FQGNSA. The CDR3 loop is CASSFVGRAEQYF. Here the CDR3 DNA reads TGTGCCAGCAGCTTCGTGGGCAGGGCCGAGCAGTACTTC. The full variable domain, rest sourced from reference TRBV7-2 and TRBJ2-7, is GAGVSQSPSNKVTEKGKDVELRCDPISGHTALYWYRQSLGQGLEFLIYFQGNSAPDKSGLPSDRFSAERTGGSVSTLTIQRTQQEDSAVYLCASSFVGRAEQYFGPGTRLTVT.

This rearrangement joins TRBV4-2 to TRBJ2-3, with a weak D call TRBD2 (6 bases). Between the trimmed V and J ends, which lost 0 bases and 2 bases, there was a span of 12 bases. Germline V gene sequence: CDR1 LGHNA, CDR2 YNFKEQ. CDR3 length: 16 residues. CDR3 in amino acids: CASSQDEGRITDTQYF. The CDR3 coding sequence is TGTGCCAGCAGCCAAGATGAGGGGAGGATCACAGATACGCAGTATTTT.